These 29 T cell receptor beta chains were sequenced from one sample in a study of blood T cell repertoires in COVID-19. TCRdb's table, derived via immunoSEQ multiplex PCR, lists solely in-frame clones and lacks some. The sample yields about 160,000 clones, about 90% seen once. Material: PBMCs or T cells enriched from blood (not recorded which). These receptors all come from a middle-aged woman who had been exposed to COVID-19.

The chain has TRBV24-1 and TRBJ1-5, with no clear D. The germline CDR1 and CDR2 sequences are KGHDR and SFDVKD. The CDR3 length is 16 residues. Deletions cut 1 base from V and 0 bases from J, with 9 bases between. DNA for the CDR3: TGTGCCACCAGTGATTTCGCCTCCTATAGCAATCAGCCCCAGCATTTT. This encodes CATSDFASYSNQPQHF.

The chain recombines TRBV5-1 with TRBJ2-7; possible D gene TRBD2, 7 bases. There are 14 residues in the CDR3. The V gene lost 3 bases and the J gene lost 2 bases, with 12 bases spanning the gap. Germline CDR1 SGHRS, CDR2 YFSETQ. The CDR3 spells CASSSGDYPYEQYF. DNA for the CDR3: TGCGCCAGCAGCTCAGGGGACTACCCCTACGAGCAGTACTTC. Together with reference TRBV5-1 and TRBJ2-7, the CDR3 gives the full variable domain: KAGVTQTPRYLIKTRGQQVTLSCSPISGHRSVSWYQQTPGQGLQFLFEYFSETQRNKGNFPGRFSGRQFSNSRSEMNVSTLELGDSALYLCASSSGDYPYEQYFGPGTRLTVT.

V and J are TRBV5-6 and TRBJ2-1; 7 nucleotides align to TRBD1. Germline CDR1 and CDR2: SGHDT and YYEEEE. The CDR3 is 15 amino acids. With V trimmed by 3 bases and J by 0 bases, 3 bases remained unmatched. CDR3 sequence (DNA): TGTGCCAGCAGCTCGGGACAGAACTCCTACAATGAGCAGTTCTTC. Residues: CASSSGQNSYNEQFF.

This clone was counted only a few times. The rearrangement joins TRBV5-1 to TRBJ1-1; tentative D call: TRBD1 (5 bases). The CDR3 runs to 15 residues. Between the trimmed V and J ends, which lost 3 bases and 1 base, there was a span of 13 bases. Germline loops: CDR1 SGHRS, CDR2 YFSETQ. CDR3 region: CASSSNGHPNTEAFF. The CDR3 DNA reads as TGCGCCAGCAGCTCCAATGGACACCCGAACACTGAAGCTTTCTTT.

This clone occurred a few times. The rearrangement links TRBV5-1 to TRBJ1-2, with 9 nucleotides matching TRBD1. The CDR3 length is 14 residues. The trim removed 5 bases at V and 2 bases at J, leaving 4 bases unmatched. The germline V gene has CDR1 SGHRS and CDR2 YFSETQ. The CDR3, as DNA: TGCGCCAGCAGTACCACAGGGGGCAACTATGGCTACACCTTC. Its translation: CASSTTGGNYGYTF.

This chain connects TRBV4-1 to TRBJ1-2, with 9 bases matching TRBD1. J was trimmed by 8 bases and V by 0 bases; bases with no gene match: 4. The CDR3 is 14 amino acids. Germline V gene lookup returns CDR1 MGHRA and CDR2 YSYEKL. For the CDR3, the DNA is TGCGCCAGCAGCCAAGAGACAGGGGGATACGGCTACACCTTC. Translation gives CASSQETGGYGYTF.

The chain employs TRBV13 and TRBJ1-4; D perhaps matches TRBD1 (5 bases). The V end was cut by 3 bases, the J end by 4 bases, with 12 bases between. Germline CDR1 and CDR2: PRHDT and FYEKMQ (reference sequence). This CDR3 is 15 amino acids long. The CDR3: CASSLRAGGNEKLFF. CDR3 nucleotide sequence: TGTGCCAGCAGCTTGAGGGCCGGGGGTAATGAAAAACTGTTTTTT.

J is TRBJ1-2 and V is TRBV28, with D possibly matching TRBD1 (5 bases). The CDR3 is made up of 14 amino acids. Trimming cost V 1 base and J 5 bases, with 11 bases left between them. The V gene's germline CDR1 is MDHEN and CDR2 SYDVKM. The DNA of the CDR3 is TGTGCCAGCAGTTTATCGGGCAGGGATTATGGCTACACCTTC. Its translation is CASSLSGRDYGYTF.

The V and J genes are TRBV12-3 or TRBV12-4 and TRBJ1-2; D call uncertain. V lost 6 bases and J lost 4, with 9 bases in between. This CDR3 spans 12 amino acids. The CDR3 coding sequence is TGTGCCAGCAGCCCCGGGTCCTATGGCTACACCTTC. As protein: CASSPGSYGYTF.

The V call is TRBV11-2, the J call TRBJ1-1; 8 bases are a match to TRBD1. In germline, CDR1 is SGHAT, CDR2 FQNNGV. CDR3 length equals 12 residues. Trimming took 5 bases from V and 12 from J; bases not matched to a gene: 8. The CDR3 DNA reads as TGTGCCAGCAGCGTCAACAGGGGGATTCCTTTCTTT. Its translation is CASSVNRGIPFF.

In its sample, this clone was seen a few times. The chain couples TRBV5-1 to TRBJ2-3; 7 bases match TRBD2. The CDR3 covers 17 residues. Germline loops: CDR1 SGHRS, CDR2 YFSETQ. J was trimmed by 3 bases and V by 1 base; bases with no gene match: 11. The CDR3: CASSLSFPAGKTDTQYF. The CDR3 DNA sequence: TGCGCCAGCAGCTTGTCCTTCCCAGCGGGGAAAACAGATACGCAGTATTTT.

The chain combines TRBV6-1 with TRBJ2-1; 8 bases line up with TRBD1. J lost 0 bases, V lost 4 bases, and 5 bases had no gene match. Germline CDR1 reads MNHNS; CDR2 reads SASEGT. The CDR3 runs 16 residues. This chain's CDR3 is CASSGTGGSSYNEQFF. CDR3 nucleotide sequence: TGTGCCAGCAGTGGTACAGGGGGAAGCTCCTACAATGAGCAGTTCTTC.

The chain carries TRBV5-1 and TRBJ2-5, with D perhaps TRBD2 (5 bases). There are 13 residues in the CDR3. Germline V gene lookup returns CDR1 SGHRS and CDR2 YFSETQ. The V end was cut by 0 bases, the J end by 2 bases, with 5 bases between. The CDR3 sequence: CASSLGTQETQYF. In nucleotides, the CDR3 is TGCGCCAGCAGCTTGGGGACTCAAGAGACCCAGTACTTC.

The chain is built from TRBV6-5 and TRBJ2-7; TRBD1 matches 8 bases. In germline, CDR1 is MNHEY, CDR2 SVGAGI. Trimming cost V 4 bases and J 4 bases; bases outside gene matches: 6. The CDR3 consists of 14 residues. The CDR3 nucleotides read TGTGCCAGCAGTTCCCGGACAGGGTCTTACGAGCAGTACTTC. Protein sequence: CASSSRTGSYEQYF.

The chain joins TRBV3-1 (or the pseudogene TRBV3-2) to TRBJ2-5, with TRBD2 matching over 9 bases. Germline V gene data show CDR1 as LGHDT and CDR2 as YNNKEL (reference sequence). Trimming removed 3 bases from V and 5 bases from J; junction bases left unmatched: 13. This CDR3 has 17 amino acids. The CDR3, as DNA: TGTGCCAGCAGCCACCCCTTTAGCGGGGGTAGTGCGGAGACCCAGTACTTC. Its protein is CASSHPFSGGSAETQYF.

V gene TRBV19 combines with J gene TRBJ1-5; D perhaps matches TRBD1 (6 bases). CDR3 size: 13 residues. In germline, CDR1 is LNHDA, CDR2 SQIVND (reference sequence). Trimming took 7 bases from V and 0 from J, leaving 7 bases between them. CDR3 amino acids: CASKDSSNQPQHF. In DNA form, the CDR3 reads TGTGCCAGTAAGGACAGTAGCAATCAGCCCCAGCATTTT.

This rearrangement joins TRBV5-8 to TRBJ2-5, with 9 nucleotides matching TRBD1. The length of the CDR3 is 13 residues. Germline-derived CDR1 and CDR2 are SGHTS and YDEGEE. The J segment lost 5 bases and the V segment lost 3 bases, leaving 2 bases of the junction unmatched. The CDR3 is CASSWDRVETQYF. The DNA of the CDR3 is TGTGCCAGCAGCTGGGACAGGGTTGAGACCCAGTACTTC.

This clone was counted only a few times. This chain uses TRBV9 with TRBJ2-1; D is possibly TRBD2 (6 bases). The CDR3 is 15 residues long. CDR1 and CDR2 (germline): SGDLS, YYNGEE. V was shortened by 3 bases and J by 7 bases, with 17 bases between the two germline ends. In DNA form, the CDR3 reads TGTGCCAGCAGCGGTGGGACTCCTTTTTCGAATGAGCAGTTCTTC. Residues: CASSGGTPFSNEQFF.

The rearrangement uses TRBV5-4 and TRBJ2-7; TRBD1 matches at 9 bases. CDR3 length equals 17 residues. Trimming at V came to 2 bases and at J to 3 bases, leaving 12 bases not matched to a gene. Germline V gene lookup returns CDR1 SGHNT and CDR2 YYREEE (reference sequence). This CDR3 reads CASSFLILGQGSYEQYF. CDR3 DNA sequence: TGTGCCAGCAGCTTCCTTATATTGGGACAGGGAAGCTACGAGCAGTACTTC.

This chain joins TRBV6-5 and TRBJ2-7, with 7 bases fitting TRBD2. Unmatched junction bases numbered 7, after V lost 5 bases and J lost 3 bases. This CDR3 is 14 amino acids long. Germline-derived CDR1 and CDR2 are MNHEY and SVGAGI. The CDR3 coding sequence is TGTGCCAGCAGTAAACGACTAGCTATCTACGAGCAGTACTTC. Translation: CASSKRLAIYEQYF.

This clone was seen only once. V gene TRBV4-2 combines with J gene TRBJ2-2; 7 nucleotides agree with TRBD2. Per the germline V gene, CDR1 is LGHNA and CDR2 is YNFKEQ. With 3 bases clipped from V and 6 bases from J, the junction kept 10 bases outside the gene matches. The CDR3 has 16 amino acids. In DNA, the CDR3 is TGTGCCAGCAGCCAGGGTGCCCTTAGCGGGTCCGGGGAGCTGTTTTTT. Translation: CASSQGALSGSGELFF.

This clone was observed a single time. CDR3 residues: CASTEADNSPLHF. For the CDR3, the DNA is TGTGCCAGCACAGAGGCGGATAATTCACCCCTCCACTTT. J is TRBJ1-6 and V is TRBV6-5; D not resolved. The CDR3 runs 13 residues. V lost 7 bases to trimming and J lost 5 bases, with 9 bases between them. Germline V gene data show CDR1 as MNHEY and CDR2 as SVGAGI.

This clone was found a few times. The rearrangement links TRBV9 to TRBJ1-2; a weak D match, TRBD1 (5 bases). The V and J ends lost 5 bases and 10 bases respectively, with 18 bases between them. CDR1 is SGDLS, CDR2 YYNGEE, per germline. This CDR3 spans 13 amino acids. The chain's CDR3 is CASRADSPAVYTF. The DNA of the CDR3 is TGTGCCAGCAGGGCCGACAGCCCTGCTGTCTACACCTTC. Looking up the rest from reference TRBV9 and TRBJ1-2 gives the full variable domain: DSGVTQTPKHLITATGQRVTLRCSPRSGDLSVYWYQQSLDQGLQFLIQYYNGEERAKGNILERFSAQQFPDLHSELNLSSLELGDSALYFCASRADSPAVYTFGSGTRLTVV.

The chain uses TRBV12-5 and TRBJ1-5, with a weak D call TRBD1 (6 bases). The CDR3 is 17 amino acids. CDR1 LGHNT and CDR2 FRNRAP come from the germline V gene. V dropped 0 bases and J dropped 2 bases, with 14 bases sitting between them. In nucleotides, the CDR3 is TGTGCTAGTGGTTTGGTATCGCCAGGGGAAGGCAATCAGCCCCAGCATTTT. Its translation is CASGLVSPGEGNQPQHF. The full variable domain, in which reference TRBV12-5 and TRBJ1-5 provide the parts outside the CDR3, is DARVTQTPRHKVTEMGQEVTMRCQPILGHNTVFWYRQTMMQGLELLAYFRNRAPLDDSGMPKDRFSAEMPDATLATLKIQPSEPRDSAVYFCASGLVSPGEGNQPQHFGDGTRLSIL.

CDR3 residues: CSASPTGGNGYTF. DNA of the CDR3: TGCAGTGCTAGTCCGACAGGGGGAAATGGCTACACCTTC. The V and J genes are TRBV20-1 and TRBJ1-2; 9 nucleotides line up with TRBD1. Germline CDR1 DFQATT, CDR2 SNEGSKA (reference sequence). This CDR3 comprises 13 residues. V was pared by 3 bases and J by 6 bases, with 5 bases of the junction left unmatched.

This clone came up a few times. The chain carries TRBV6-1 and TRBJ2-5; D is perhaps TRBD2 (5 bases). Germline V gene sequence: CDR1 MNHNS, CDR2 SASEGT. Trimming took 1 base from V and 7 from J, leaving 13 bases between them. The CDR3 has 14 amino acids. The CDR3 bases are TGTGCCAGCAGTGAAGAGGACGGGGTAGGGACCCAGTACTTC. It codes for CASSEEDGVGTQYF.

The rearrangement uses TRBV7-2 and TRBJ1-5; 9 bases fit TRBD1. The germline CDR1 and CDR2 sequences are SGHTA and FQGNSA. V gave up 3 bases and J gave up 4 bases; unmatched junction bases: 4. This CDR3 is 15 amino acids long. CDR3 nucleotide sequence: TGTGCCAGCAGCTTCGCCGGGACAGGGAATCAGCCCCAGCATTTT. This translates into CASSFAGTGNQPQHF. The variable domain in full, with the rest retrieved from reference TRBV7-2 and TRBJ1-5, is GAGVSQSPSNKVTEKGKDVELRCDPISGHTALYWYRQSLGQGLEFLIYFQGNSAPDKSGLPSDRFSAERTGGSVSTLTIQRTQQEDSAVYLCASSFAGTGNQPQHFGDGTRLSIL.

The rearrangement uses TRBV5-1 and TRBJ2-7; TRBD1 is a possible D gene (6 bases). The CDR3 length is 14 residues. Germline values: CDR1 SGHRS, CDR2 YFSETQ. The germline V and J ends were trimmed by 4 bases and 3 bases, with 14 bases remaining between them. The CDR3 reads CASSRGGEIYEQYF. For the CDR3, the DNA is TGCGCCAGCAGCCGAGGGGGAGAGATCTACGAGCAGTACTTC.

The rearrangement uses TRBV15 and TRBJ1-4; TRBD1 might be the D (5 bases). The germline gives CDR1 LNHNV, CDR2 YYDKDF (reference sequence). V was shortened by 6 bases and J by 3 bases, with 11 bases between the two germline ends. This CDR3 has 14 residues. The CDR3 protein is CATRPPGSNEKLFF. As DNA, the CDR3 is TGTGCCACCAGACCACCAGGGTCTAATGAAAAACTGTTTTTT.